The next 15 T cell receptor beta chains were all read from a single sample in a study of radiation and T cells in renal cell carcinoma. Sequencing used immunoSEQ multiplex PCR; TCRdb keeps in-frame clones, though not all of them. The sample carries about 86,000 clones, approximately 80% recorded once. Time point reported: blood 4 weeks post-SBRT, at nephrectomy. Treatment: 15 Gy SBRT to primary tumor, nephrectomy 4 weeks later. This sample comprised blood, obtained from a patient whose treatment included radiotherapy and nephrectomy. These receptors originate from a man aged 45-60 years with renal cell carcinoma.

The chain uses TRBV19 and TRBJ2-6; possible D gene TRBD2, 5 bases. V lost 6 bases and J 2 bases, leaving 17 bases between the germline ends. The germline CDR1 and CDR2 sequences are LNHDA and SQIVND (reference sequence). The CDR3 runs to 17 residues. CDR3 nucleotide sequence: TGTGCCAGTAGCTTAGATGGGAGAATCACTGGGGCCAACGTCCTGACTTTC. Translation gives CASSLDGRITGANVLTF.

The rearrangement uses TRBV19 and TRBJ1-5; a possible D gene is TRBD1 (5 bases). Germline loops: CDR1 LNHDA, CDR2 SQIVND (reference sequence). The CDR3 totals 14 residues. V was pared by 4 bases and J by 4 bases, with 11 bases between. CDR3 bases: TGTGCCAGTAGTAAGCCCCAGGGAAATCAGCCCCAGCATTTT. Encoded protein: CASSKPQGNQPQHF.

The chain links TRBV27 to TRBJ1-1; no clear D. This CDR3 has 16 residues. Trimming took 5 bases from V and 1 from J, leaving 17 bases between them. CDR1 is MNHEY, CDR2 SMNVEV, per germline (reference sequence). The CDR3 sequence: CASSPAIPLWNTEAFF. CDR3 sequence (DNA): TGTGCCAGCAGTCCCGCCATCCCTTTATGGAACACTGAAGCTTTCTTT.

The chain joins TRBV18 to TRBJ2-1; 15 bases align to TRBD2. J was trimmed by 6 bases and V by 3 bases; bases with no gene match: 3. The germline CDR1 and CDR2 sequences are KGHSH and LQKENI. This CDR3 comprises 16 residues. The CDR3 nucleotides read TGTGCCAGCTCACCCCTGGGACTAGCGGGAGGCAATGAGCAGTTCTTC. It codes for CASSPLGLAGGNEQFF.

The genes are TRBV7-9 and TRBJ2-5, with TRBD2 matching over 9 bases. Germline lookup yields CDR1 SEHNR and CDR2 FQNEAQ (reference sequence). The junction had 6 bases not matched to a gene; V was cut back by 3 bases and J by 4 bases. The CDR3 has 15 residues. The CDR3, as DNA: TGTGCCAGCAGCTTCCCAGCGGGGGGCGGAGAGACCCAGTACTTC. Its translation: CASSFPAGGGETQYF. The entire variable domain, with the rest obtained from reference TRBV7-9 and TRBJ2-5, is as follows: DTGVSQNPRHKITKRGQNVTFRCDPISEHNRLYWYRQTLGQGPEFLTYFQNEAQLEKSRLLSDRFSAERPKGSFSTLEIQRTEQGDSAMYLCASSFPAGGGETQYFGPGTRLLVL.

The CDR3 region is CASSPTTTKSINNEQFF. The CDR3 DNA sequence: TGCGCCAGCAGCCCCACCACTACGAAATCGATTAACAATGAGCAGTTCTTC. V gene TRBV10-1 combines with J gene TRBJ2-1; D unresolved. CDR1 and CDR2 from the germline V gene are WNHNN and SYGVQD (reference sequence). The length of the CDR3 is 17 residues. V was shortened by 6 bases and J by 5 bases, with 23 bases between the two germline ends.

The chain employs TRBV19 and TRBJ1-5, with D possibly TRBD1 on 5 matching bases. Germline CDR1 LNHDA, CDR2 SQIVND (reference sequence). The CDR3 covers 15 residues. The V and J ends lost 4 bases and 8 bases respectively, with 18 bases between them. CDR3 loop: CASSNGAVGEEPQHF. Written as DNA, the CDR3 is TGTGCCAGTAGTAACGGAGCGGTGGGGGAAGAGCCCCAGCATTTT.

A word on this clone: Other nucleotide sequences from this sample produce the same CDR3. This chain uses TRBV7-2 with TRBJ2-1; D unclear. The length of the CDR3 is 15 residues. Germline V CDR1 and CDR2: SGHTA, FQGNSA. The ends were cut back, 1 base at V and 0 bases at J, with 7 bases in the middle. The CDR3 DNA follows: TGTGCCAGCAGCTTAGGCAGCAGCTCCTACAATGAGCAGTTCTTC. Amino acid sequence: CASSLGSSSYNEQFF.

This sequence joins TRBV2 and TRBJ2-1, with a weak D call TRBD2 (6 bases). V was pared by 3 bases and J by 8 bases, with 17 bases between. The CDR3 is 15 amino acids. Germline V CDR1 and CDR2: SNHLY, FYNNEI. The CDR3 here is CASSEMLVGGDEQFF. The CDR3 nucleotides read TGTGCCAGCAGTGAGATGCTAGTCGGGGGTGATGAGCAGTTCTTC.

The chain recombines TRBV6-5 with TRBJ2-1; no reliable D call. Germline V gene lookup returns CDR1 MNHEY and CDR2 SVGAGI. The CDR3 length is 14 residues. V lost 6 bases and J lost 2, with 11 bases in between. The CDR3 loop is CASRDAGTYNEQFF. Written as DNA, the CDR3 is TGTGCCAGCAGGGACGCTGGTACCTACAATGAGCAGTTCTTC.

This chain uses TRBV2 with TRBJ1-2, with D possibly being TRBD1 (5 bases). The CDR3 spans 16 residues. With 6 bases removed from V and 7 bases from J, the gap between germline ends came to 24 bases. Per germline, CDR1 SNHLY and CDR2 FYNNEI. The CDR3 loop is CASRRRGTSGSGGYTF. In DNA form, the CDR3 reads TGTGCCAGCAGGCGGAGGGGAACCTCAGGGTCGGGTGGCTACACCTTC.

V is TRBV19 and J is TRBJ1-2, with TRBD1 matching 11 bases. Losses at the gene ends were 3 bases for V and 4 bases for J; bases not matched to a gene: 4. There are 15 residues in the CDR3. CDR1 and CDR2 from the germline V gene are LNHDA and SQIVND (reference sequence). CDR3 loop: CASSIGTGGTYGYTF. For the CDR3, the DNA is TGTGCCAGTAGTATTGGGACAGGGGGTACCTATGGCTACACCTTC.

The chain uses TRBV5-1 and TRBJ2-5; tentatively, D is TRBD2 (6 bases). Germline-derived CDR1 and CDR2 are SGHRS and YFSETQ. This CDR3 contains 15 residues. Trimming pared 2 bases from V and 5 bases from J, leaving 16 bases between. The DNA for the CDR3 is TGCGCCAGCAGCTTAACTGGGGGGATAGTGGAGACCCAGTACTTC. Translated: CASSLTGGIVETQYF.

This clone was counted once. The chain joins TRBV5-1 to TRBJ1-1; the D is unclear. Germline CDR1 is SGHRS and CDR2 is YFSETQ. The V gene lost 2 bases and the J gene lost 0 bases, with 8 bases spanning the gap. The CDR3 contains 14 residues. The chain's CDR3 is CASSLGLMNTEAFF. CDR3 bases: TGCGCCAGCAGCTTAGGGCTGATGAACACTGAAGCTTTCTTT.

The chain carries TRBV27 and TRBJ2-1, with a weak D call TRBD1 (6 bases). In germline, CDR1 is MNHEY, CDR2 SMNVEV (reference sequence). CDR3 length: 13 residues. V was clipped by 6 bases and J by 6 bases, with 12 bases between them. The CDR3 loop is CASSGDNPNEQFF. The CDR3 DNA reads TGTGCCAGCAGCGGGGACAATCCCAATGAGCAGTTCTTC.